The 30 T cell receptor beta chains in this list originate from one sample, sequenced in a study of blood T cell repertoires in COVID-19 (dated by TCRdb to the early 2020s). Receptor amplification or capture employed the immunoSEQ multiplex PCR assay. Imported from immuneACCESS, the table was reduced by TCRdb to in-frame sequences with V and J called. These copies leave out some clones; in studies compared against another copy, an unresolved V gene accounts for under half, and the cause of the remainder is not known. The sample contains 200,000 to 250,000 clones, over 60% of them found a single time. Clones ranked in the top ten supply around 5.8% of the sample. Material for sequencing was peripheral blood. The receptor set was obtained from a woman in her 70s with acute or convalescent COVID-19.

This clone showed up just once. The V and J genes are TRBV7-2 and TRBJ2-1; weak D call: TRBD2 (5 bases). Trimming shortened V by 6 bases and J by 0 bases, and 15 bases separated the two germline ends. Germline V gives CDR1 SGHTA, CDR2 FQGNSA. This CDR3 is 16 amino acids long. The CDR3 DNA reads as TGTGCCAGCAGTACTGATAGCGAAAGCTCCTACAATGAGCAGTTCTTC. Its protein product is CASSTDSESSYNEQFF. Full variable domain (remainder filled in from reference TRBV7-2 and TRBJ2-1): GAGVSQSPSNKVTEKGKDVELRCDPISGHTALYWYRQSLGQGLEFLIYFQGNSAPDKSGLPSDRFSAERTGGSVSTLTIQRTQQEDSAVYLCASSTDSESSYNEQFFGPGTRLTVL.

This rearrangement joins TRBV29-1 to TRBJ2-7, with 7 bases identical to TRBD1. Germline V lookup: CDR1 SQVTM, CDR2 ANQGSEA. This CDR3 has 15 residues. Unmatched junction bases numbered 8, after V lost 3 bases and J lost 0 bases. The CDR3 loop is CSVDTGARGSYEQYF. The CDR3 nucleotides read TGCAGCGTTGATACAGGGGCGAGGGGCTCCTACGAGCAGTACTTC.

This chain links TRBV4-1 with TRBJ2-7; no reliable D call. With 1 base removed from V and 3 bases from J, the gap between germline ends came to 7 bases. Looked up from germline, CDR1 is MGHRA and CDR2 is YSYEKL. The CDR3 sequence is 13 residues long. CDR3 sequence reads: CASSQGLDYEQYF. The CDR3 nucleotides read TGCGCCAGCAGCCAAGGTCTAGACTACGAGCAGTACTTC.

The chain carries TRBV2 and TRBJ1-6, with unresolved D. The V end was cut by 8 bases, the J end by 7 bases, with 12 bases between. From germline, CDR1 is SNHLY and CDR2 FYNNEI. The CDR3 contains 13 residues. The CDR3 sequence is CASLPTLNSPLHF. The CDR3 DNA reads TGTGCCAGCCTCCCTACGCTAAATTCACCCCTCCACTTT.

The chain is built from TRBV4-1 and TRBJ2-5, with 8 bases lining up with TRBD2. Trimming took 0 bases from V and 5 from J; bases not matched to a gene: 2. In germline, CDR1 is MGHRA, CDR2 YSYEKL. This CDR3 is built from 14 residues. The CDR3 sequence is CASSQEKREETQYF. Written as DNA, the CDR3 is TGCGCCAGCAGCCAAGAGAAGCGGGAGGAGACCCAGTACTTC.

In DNA form, the CDR3 reads TGTGCCAGCAGGTGGGGGGGGTTCGAAGGCTACACCTTC. Its translation is CASRWGGFEGYTF. V and J are TRBV3-1 (or the pseudogene TRBV3-2) and TRBJ1-2, with a tentative D call TRBD1 (5 bases). The CDR3 is 13 amino acids. In germline, CDR1 is LGHDT, CDR2 YNNKEL (reference sequence). The ends were cut back, 6 bases at V and 8 bases at J, with 16 bases in the middle.

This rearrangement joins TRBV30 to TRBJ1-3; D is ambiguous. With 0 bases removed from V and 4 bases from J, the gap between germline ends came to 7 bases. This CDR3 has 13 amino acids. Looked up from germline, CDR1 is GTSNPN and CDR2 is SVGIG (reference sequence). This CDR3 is CAWSVLAGNTIYF. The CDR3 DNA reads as TGTGCCTGGAGTGTACTAGCCGGAAACACCATATATTTT.

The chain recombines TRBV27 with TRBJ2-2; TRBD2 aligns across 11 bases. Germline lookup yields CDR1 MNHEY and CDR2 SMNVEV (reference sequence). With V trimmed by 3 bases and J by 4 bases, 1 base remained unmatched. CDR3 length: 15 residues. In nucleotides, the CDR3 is TGTGCCAGCAGTTTTCTAGCGGGAGGCACCGGGGAGCTGTTTTTT. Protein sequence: CASSFLAGGTGELFF.

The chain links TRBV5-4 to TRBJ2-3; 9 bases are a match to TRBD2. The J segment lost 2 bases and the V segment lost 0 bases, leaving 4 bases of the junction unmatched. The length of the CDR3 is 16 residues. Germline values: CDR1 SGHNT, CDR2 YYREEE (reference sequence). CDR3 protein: CASSLGLAGLTDTQYF. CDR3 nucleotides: TGTGCCAGCAGCTTGGGGCTAGCGGGACTCACAGATACGCAGTATTTT.

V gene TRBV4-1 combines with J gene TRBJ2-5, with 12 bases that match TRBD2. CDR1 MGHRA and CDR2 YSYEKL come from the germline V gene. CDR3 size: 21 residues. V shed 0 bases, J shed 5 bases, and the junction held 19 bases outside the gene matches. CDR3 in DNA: TGCGCCAGCAGCCAAGACCCCCTCTTCCCTAGCGGGAGGGTCTATTTGGAGACCCAGTACTTC. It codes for CASSQDPLFPSGRVYLETQYF.

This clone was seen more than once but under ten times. The CDR3 protein is CSVVLRDRNTGELFF. The CDR3 DNA is TGCAGCGTTGTTCTCCGGGACAGAAACACCGGGGAGCTGTTTTTT. This chain links TRBV29-1 with TRBJ2-2; TRBD1 matches 7 bases. Germline V gene sequence: CDR1 SQVTM, CDR2 ANQGSEA. This CDR3 contains 15 residues. V shed 4 bases and J 2 bases; nucleotides not matched to a gene: 7.

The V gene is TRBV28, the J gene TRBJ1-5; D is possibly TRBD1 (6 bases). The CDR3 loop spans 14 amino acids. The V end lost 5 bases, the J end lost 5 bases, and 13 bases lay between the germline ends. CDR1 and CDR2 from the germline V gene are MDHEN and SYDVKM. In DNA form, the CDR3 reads TGTGCCAGCAGTCTCACAGGGTTCGATCAGCCCCAGCATTTT. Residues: CASSLTGFDQPQHF.

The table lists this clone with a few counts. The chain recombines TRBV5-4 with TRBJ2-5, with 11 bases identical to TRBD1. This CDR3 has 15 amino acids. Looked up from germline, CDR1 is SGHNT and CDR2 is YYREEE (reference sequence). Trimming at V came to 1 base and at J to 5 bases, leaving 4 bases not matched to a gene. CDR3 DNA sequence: TGTGCCAGCAGCTTGTGGACAGGGGGCGATGAGACCCAGTACTTC. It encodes CASSLWTGGDETQYF.

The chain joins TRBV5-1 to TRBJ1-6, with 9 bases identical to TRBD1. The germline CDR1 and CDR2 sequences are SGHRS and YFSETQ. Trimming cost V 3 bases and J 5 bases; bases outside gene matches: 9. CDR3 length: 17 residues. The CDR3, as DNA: TGCGCCAGCAGCTCACCGGGACAGGGAACAAATAATTCACCCCTCCACTTT. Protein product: CASSSPGQGTNNSPLHF.

The CDR3 DNA follows: TGTGCCAGCAGCCAAGAACAAGGACTGGGTTATAATTCACCCCTCCACTTT. As protein: CASSQEQGLGYNSPLHF. This chain connects TRBV14 to TRBJ1-6; D unclear. Trimming shortened V by 0 bases and J by 4 bases, and 13 bases separated the two germline ends. The CDR3 has 17 amino acids. CDR1 and CDR2 from the germline V gene are SGHDN and FVKESK.

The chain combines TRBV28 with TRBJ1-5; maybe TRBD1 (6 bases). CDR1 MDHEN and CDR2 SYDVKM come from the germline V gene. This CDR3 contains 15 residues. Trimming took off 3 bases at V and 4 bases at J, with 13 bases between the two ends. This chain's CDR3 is CASSFSGGRNQPQHF. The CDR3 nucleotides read TGTGCCAGCAGTTTTTCGGGGGGGCGGAATCAGCCCCAGCATTTT.

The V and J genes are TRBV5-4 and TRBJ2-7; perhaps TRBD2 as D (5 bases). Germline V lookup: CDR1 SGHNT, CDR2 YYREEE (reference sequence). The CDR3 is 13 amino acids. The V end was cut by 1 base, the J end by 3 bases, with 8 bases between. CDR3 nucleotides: TGTGCCAGCAGCTTGCCTACTAGCTACGAGCAGTACTTC. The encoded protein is CASSLPTSYEQYF. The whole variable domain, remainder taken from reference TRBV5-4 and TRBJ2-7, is ETGVTQSPTHLIKTRGQQVTLRCSSQSGHNTVSWYQQALGQGPQFIFQYYREEENGRGNFPPRFSGLQFPNYSSELNVNALELDDSALYLCASSLPTSYEQYFGPGTRLTVT.

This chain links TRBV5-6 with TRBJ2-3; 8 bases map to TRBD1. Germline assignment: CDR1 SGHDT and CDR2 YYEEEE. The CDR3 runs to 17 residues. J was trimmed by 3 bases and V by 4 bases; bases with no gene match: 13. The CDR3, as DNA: TGTGCCAGCAGCCCTCCGGGACAGGTGGGTGGTACAGATACGCAGTATTTT. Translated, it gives CASSPPGQVGGTDTQYF.

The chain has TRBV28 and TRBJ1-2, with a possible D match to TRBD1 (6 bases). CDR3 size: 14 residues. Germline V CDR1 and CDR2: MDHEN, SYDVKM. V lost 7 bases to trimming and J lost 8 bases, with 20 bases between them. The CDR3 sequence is CASTSGQPLRGYTF. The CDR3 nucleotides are TGTGCCAGCACTTCCGGACAGCCGCTTCGGGGCTACACCTTC.

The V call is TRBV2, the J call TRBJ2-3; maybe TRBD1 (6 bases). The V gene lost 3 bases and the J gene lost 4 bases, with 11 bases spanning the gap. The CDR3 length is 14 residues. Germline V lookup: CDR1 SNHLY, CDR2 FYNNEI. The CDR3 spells CASSDQGPPDTQYF. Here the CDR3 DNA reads TGTGCCAGCAGTGATCAGGGGCCCCCAGATACGCAGTATTTT.

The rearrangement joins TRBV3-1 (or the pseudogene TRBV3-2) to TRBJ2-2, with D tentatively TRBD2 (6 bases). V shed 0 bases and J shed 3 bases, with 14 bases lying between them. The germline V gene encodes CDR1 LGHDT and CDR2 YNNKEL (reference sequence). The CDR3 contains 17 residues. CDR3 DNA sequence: TGTGCCAGCAGCCAAGAGGCAGGGAGGCCTGACACCGGGGAGCTGTTTTTT. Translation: CASSQEAGRPDTGELFF.

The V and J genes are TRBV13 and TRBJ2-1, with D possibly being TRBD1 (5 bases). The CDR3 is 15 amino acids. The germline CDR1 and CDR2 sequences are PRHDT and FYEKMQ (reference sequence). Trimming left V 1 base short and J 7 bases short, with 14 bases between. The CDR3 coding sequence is TGTGCCAGCAGCTTAGATTGGCGCAGGGCAAATGAGCAGTTCTTC. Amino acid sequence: CASSLDWRRANEQFF.

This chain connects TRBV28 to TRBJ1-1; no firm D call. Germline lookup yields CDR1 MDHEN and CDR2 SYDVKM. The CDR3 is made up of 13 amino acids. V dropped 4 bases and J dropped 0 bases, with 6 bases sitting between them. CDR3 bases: TGTGCCAGCAGTTCGGGTTTGAACACTGAAGCTTTCTTT. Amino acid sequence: CASSSGLNTEAFF.

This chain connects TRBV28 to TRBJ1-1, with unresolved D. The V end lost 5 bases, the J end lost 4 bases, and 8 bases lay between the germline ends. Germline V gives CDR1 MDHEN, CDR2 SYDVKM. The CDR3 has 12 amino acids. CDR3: CASSNPGTEAFF. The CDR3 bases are TGTGCCAGCAGTAACCCGGGCACTGAAGCTTTCTTT.

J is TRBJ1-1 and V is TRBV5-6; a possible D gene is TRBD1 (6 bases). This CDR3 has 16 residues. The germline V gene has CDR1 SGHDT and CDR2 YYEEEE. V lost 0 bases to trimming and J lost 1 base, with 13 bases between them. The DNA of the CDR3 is TGTGCCAGCAGCTTGGTCCACGGGGGGCCGAACACTGAAGCTTTCTTT. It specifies CASSLVHGGPNTEAFF. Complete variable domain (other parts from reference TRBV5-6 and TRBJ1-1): DAGVTQSPTHLIKTRGQQVTLRCSPKSGHDTVSWYQQALGQGPQFIFQYYEEEERQRGNFPDRFSGHQFPNYSSELNVNALLLGDSALYLCASSLVHGGPNTEAFFGQGTRLTVV.

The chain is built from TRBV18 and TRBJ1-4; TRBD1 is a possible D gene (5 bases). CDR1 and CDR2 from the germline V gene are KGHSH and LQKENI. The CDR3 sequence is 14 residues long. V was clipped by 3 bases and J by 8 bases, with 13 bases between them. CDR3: CASSPEGLGEKLFF. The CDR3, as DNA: TGTGCCAGCTCACCGGAGGGGCTGGGAGAAAAACTGTTTTTT. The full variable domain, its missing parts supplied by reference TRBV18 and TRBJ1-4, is NAGVMQNPRHLVRRRGQEARLRCSPMKGHSHVYWYRQLPEEGLKFMVYLQKENIIDESGMPKERFSAEFPKEGPSILRIQQVVRGDSAAYFCASSPEGLGEKLFFGSGTQLSVL.

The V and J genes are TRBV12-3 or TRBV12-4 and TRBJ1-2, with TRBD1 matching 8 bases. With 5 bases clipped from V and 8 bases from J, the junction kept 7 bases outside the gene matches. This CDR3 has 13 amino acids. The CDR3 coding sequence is TGTGCCAGCAGTGGGTCAGGGGGCGTCGGCTACACCTTC. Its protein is CASSGSGGVGYTF.

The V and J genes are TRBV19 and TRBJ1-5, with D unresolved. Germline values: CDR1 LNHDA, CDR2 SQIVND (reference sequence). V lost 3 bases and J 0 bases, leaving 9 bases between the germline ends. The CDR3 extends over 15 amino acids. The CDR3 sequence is CASSIIGSSNQPQHF. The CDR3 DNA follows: TGTGCCAGTAGTATTATTGGCAGTAGCAATCAGCCCCAGCATTTT. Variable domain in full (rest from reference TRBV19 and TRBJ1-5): DGGITQSPKYLFRKEGQNVTLSCEQNLNHDAMYWYRQDPGQGLRLIYYSQIVNDFQKGDIAEGYSVSREKKESFPLTVTSAQKNPTAFYLCASSIIGSSNQPQHFGDGTRLSIL.

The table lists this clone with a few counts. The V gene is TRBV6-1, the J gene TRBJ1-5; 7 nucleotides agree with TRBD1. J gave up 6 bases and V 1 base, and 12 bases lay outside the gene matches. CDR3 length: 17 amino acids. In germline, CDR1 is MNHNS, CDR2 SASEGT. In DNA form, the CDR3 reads TGTGCCAGCAGTGAAGTCCGAGGGACAGTAAAGAGTCAGCCCCAGCATTTT. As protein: CASSEVRGTVKSQPQHF.

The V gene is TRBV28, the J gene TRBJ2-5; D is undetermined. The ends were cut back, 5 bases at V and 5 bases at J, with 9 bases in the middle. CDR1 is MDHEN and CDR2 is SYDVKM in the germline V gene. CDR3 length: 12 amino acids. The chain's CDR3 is CASSPLSETQYF. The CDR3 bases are TGTGCCAGCAGTCCCCTCTCTGAGACCCAGTACTTC.